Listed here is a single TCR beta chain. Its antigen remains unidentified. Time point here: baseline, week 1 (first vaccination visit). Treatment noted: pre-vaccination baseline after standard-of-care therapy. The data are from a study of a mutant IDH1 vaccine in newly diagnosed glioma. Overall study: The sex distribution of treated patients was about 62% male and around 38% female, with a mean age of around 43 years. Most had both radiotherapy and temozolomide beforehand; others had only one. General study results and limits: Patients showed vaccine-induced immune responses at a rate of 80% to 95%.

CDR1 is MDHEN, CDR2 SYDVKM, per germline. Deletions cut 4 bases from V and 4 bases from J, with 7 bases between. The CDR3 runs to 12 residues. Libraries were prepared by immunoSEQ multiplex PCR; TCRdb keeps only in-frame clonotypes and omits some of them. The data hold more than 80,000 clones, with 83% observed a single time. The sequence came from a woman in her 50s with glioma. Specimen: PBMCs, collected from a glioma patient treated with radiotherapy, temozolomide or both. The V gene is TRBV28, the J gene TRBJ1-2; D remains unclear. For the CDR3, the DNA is TGTGCCAGCAGTTCCGACCTCTATGGCTACACCTTC. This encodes CASSSDLYGYTF.